The 10 T cell receptor beta chains presented below share a single source sample, sequenced in a study of blood T cell repertoires in COVID-19 (dated by TCRdb to 2018 to 2020). Library preparation employed the immunoSEQ multiplex PCR assay. As stored in TCRdb, this immuneACCESS dataset retains in-frame rearrangements with V and J assigned. A fraction of the clones does not appear; measured against another copy, unresolved V genes explain less than half of the discrepancy, and the remainder lacks a known reason. In all, the sample holds some 250,000 clones, and approximately 86% of those were seen once. Jointly, the top ten make up just under 2% of the sample. Sequencing was performed on peripheral blood. The receptors derive from a man aged 25 to 40 with active or convalescent COVID-19.

The chain joins TRBV29-1 to TRBJ2-3; 9 positions match TRBD1. Germline CDR1 and CDR2: SQVTM and ANQGSEA. J lost 0 bases, V lost 7 bases, and 5 bases had no gene match. The CDR3 has 14 residues. The CDR3 DNA follows: TGCAGCGGAGAGACAGGGGGTAGCACAGATACGCAGTATTTT. Amino acids: CSGETGGSTDTQYF.

The chain couples TRBV20-1 to TRBJ2-1, with D possibly matching TRBD2 (7 bases). The ends were cut back, 3 bases at V and 10 bases at J, with 16 bases in the middle. The germline CDR1 and CDR2 sequences are DFQATT and SNEGSKA (reference sequence). The CDR3 covers 13 residues. The CDR3 DNA follows: TGCAGTGCTAGTTCGGGGGGCTGGGTCGAGCAGTTCTTC. It is translated as CSASSGGWVEQFF.

The chain uses TRBV15 and TRBJ2-7; D is perhaps TRBD2 (6 bases). Trimming took off 0 bases at V and 7 bases at J, with 19 bases between the two ends. This CDR3 is 16 amino acids long. Germline values: CDR1 LNHNV, CDR2 YYDKDF (reference sequence). The CDR3 here is CATSRDRSTYGGEQYF. The DNA of the CDR3 is TGTGCCACCAGCAGAGATCGGTCCACCTATGGAGGGGAGCAGTACTTC.

The sample holds one count of this clone. The V and J genes are TRBV30 and TRBJ1-1, with D perhaps TRBD1 (6 bases). The V end lost 1 base, the J end lost 5 bases, and 17 bases lay between the germline ends. The CDR3 spans 15 residues. CDR1 GTSNPN and CDR2 SVGIG come from the germline V gene (reference sequence). The DNA for the CDR3 is TGTGCCTGGAGTGGAGTCCAGGGGTCGTTAACTGAAGCTTTCTTT. Its translation is CAWSGVQGSLTEAFF.

CDR3 bases: TGTGCCAGCACACCGTGGACAGCGAGATTAGAGCAGTTCTTC. Its translation is CASTPWTARLEQFF. The chain combines TRBV13 with TRBJ2-1; TRBD1 might be the D (6 bases). This CDR3 contains 14 residues. V was cut by 7 bases and J by 10 bases, with 20 bases left in between. The germline CDR1 and CDR2 sequences are PRHDT and FYEKMQ (reference sequence).

The chain carries TRBV7-2 and TRBJ1-2; D perhaps matches TRBD1 (6 bases). The V gene's germline CDR1 is SGHTA and CDR2 FQGNSA. The CDR3 extends over 14 amino acids. Trimming pared 1 base from V and 2 bases from J, leaving 8 bases between. CDR3 DNA: TGTGCCAGCAGCTTAGGCCAGGGGAACTATGGCTACACCTTC. This encodes CASSLGQGNYGYTF.

This clone was seen just once. The chain recombines TRBV10-1 with TRBJ2-7, with TRBD1 matching over 7 bases. V shed 5 bases, J shed 3 bases, and the junction held 1 base outside the gene matches. Per germline, CDR1 WNHNN and CDR2 SYGVQD (reference sequence). The CDR3 extends over 12 amino acids. The CDR3 sequence is CASSNRGYEQYF. The CDR3 DNA reads TGCGCCAGCAGTAACAGGGGCTACGAGCAGTACTTC.

The chain combines TRBV18 with TRBJ2-4, with 7 bases that match TRBD2. Germline CDR1 is KGHSH and CDR2 is LQKENI. J was trimmed by 5 bases and V by 1 base; bases with no gene match: 5. The CDR3 runs 15 residues. CDR3 DNA: TGTGCCAGCTCACCACGCCGTGGGGGGGAAAACATTCAGTACTTC. Translation gives CASSPRRGGENIQYF.

The gene calls are TRBV6-5 and TRBJ1-3; TRBD1 might be the D (5 bases). The CDR3 extends over 15 amino acids. V shed 6 bases and J shed 1 base, with 13 bases lying between them. From germline, CDR1 is MNHEY and CDR2 SVGAGI. The CDR3 DNA reads TGTGCCAGCAGAATACGGGGGGAATCTGGAAACACCATATATTTT. Protein sequence: CASRIRGESGNTIYF.

This clone appeared once. The chain recombines TRBV14 with TRBJ2-7, with TRBD1 identical over 8 bases. Germline V CDR1 and CDR2: SGHDN, FVKESK. Unmatched junction bases numbered 9, after V lost 5 bases and J lost 0 bases. The CDR3 sequence is 16 residues long. As DNA, the CDR3 is TGTGCCAGCAGCGGGACGGGACAGGACCTCTCCTACGAGCAGTACTTC. Amino acid sequence: CASSGTGQDLSYEQYF.